This T cell receptor beta chain emerged from a study of response to subunit inactivated influenza vaccine. The table lists this clonotype with a few counts. This CDR3 is built from 14 residues. V shed 2 bases and J shed 9 bases, with 19 bases lying between them. Looked up from germline, CDR1 is SQVTM and CDR2 is ANQGSEA. Via MiXCR, TCRdb re-called the RT-PCR reads, giving one row per CDR3 protein. The sample records over 400,000 distinct CDR3 sequences, under 15% being singletons. The input for sequencing was PBMCs from blood, taken around seven weeks after vaccination. The chain uses TRBV29-1 and TRBJ2-5, with D tentatively TRBD1 or TRBD2 (5 bases each). The receptor was derived from a man in his forties or fifties who received an inactivated influenza vaccine. This CDR3 reads CSVEIRRDPGAQYF. The CDR3 nucleotides read TGCAGCGTTGAAATTCGTCGGGACCCCGGGGCCCAGTACTTC.